One and the same sample provided the 6 T cell receptor beta chains below, sequenced in a study of vaccination and CD4 T cells after COVID-19. The study sequenced cultured CD4+ T cell DNA using the Oncomine TCR Beta short-read assay. TCRdb itself ran the PCR reads through MiXCR, one entry per CDR3 protein. The table has approximately 18,000 distinct CDR3 sequences, roughly 56% seen once; the top ten hold over 9%. This sample's treatment: roughly ten-day PBMC culture with coronavirus spike peptide pools or control peptides (ViraFEST assay). No antigens are known for them. Sequencing was performed on CD4+ T cells from blood, cultured in vitro. The receptors originated from a human donor who had recovered from COVID-19.

This clonotype occurred a few times. The CDR3 here is CASSPDRQETQYF. The DNA of the CDR3 is TGTGCCAGCAGCCCTGACAGGCAAGAGACCCAGTACTTC. The rearrangement uses TRBV7-7 and TRBJ2-5, with D maybe TRBD1 (6 bases). This CDR3 is built from 13 residues. Germline CDR1 is SSHAT and CDR2 is FNYEAQ (reference sequence). Trimming left V 5 bases short and J 2 bases short, with 9 bases between.

The V gene is TRBV6-1, the J gene TRBJ1-2; D is perhaps TRBD1 (6 bases). This CDR3 contains 11 residues. Trimming pared 7 bases from V and 6 bases from J, leaving 9 bases between. Germline CDR1 and CDR2: MNHNS and SASEGT. As DNA, the CDR3 is TGTGCCAGCACCACAGGGCATGGCTACACCTTC. This sequence encodes CASTTGHGYTF.

This chain connects TRBV11-3 to TRBJ1-2; D gene uncertain. The CDR3 sequence is 15 residues long. V shed 0 bases and J shed 3 bases, with 11 bases lying between them. Germline CDR1 SGHNT, CDR2 YENEEA. The chain's CDR3 is CASSLEGEDDYGYTF. The CDR3 DNA reads TGTGCCAGCAGCTTAGAGGGTGAAGACGACTATGGCTACACCTTC. Combining the CDR3 with reference TRBV11-3 and TRBJ1-2 gives the whole variable domain EAGVVQSPRYKIIEKKQPVAFWCNPISGHNTLYWYLQNLGQGPELLIRYENEEAVDDSQLPKDRFSAERLKGVDSTLKIQPAELGDSAVYLCASSLEGEDDYGYTFGSGTRLTVV.

The chain carries TRBV18 and TRBJ1-1, with D possibly matching TRBD1 (5 bases). The V gene lost 0 bases and the J gene lost 4 bases, with 18 bases spanning the gap. CDR1 is KGHSH and CDR2 is LQKENI in the germline V gene. The CDR3 is made up of 17 amino acids. DNA for the CDR3: TGTGCCAGCTCACCACCGGGGGGGATCAGACTAAGCACTGAAGCTTTCTTT. It is translated as CASSPPGGIRLSTEAFF.

The CDR3 region has the DNA TGCAGTGCTAGTGGCCCATGGGGGAACACTGAAGCTTTCTTT. It codes for CSASGPWGNTEAFF. The rearrangement uses TRBV20-1 and TRBJ1-1; D is undetermined. V was pared by 3 bases and J by 1 base, with 12 bases between. Germline loops: CDR1 DFQATT, CDR2 SNEGSKA (reference sequence). CDR3 length: 14 amino acids.

V gene TRBV18 combines with J gene TRBJ1-5, with D tentatively TRBD1 (5 bases). This CDR3 contains 15 residues. With 2 bases removed from V and 6 bases from J, the gap between germline ends came to 14 bases. Germline loops: CDR1 KGHSH, CDR2 LQKENI. The CDR3 DNA is TGTGCCAGCTCACCAACCAGCCAGGGTGGTCAGCCCCAGCATTTT. Amino acid sequence: CASSPTSQGGQPQHF.